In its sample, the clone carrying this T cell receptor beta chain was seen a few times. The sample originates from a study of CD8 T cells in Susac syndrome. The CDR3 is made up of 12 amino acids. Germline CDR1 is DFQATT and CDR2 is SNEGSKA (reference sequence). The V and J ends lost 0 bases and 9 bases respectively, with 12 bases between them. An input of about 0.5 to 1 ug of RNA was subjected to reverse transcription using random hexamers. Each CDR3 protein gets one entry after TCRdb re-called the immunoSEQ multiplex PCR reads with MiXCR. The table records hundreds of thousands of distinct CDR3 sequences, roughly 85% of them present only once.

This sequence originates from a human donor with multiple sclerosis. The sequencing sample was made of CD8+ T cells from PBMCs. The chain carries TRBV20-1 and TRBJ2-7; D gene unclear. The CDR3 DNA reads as TGCAGTGCTAGAGAAGACCGAACGGTGCAGTACTTC. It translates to CSAREDRTVQYF.